There are a few counts of the clone carrying this TCR beta chain. Its specificity is unknown. TCRdb re-called the 5' RACE reads with MiXCR, one entry per CDR3 protein. The repertoire consists of around 300,000 distinct CDR3 sequences, with approximately 19% occurring once and the leading ten covering roughly 20%. The entry originates in a study of T-cell memory formation after mild COVID-19. At the level of the study: TCR clustering was largely donor specific. The study, taken as a whole, reports: Clones shrinking between day 15 and 85 showed a balanced CD4/CD8 split, and those that grew later tilted toward CD4+.

Trimming removed 6 bases from V and 1 base from J, with 15 bases in between. The germline CDR1 and CDR2 sequences are MNHNS and SASEGT. The CDR3 has 15 amino acids. This receptor was identified in a man younger than 35 who had mild COVID-19 (a few samples of this study predate the infection). Cell type and time point are not known. The chain has TRBV6-1 and TRBJ1-1; perhaps TRBD1 as D (5 bases). Specimen: PBMCs or a T cell subset sorted from them (not recorded which). DNA of the CDR3: TGTGCCAGCAGCTTGGGCGGGGACCCGAACACTGAAGCTTTCTTT. It encodes CASSLGGDPNTEAFF.